These 5 T cell receptor beta chains were sequenced from one sample in a study of read filtering for tumor transcriptome and immune sequencing. From approximately 430 ng of RNA, a library with molecular barcoded alpha/delta and beta/gamma adaptors was made. TCRdb itself ran the reads through MiXCR, one entry per CDR3 protein. The data show fewer than 45,000 distinct CDR3 sequences, about an eighth seen once. Sequencing was done on a sample of a population of CD138-negative cells sorted from bone marrow. All receptors come from a donor at least 40 years old with multiple myeloma.

This clonotype has at least ten counts. The rearrangement uses TRBV6-4 and TRBJ2-3; 11 bases are shared with TRBD2. V shed 2 bases, J shed 6 bases, and the junction held 4 bases outside the gene matches. The CDR3 contains 15 residues. Germline CDR1 MRHNA, CDR2 SNTAGT. As DNA, the CDR3 is TGTGCCAGCAGTGACCTAGCGGGAGGAAGGGATACGCAGTATTTT. It yields the protein CASSDLAGGRDTQYF.

At least ten counts were recorded for this clonotype. The chain combines TRBV6-5 with TRBJ2-6, with 9 bases identical to TRBD2. After removal of 5 bases from V and 0 bases from J, the junction contained 11 bases not matched to a gene. CDR3 length: 19 amino acids. Germline V CDR1 and CDR2: MNHEY, SVGAGI. CDR3 residues: CASSRLSGSALSGANVLTF. The DNA of the CDR3 is TGTGCCAGCAGTCGCCTTAGCGGGAGTGCTCTCTCTGGGGCCAACGTCCTGACTTTC.

This clonotype has only a few counts. The V and J genes are TRBV6-5 and TRBJ2-3, with D perhaps TRBD2 (5 bases). Trimming left V 6 bases short and J 0 bases short, with 13 bases between. CDR1 MNHEY and CDR2 SVGAGI come from the germline V gene. This CDR3 spans 15 amino acids. The CDR3 reads CASSPASGSTDTQYF. CDR3 DNA sequence: TGTGCCAGCAGCCCCGCGTCGGGGAGCACAGATACGCAGTATTTT.

The table lists this clonotype with many counts. The chain couples TRBV7-2 to TRBJ2-3; D could derive from TRBD1 or TRBD2 (7 bases each). Trimming left V 5 bases short and J 7 bases short, with 19 bases between. The length of the CDR3 is 15 residues. Germline CDR1 reads SGHTA; CDR2 reads FQGNSA. The CDR3 is CASSPGGVLRHTQYF. CDR3 DNA sequence: TGTGCCAGCAGCCCAGGGGGGGTCCTGCGGCATACGCAGTATTTT.

There are a few counts of this clonotype. This chain links TRBV6-2 or TRBV6-3 with TRBJ2-5; the match to TRBD1 covers 7 bases. V was clipped by 1 base and J by 4 bases; unmatched bases: 3. The CDR3 runs 14 residues. CDR1 and CDR2 from the germline V gene are MNHEY and SVGEGT. As DNA, the CDR3 is TGTGCCAGCAGTTACTGGACAGGAAGAGAGACCCAGTACTTC. Translating it yields CASSYWTGRETQYF.